Sequencing of this TCR beta chain was carried out in a study of identical twins. This clonotype was found many times. The antigen remains undetermined. V dropped 3 bases and J dropped 5 bases, with 6 bases sitting between them. The CDR3 totals 12 residues. Germline lookup yields CDR1 KGHDR and CDR2 SFDVKD. Healthy Caucasians were all of the donors. Study-level results: There were fewer insertions in abundant cord blood beta clonotypes, but memory repertoires showed no such pattern. Interpretation of the results relied on cross-sectional statistical analysis and not on following the same donors. Zero-insertion analyses could be partly confounded by invariant MAIT and iNKT cells.

A single record per CDR3 protein comes from TCRdb applying MiXCR to the 5' RACE reads. This sample carries roughly 240,000 distinct CDR3 sequences, 6% to 8.5% of them seen once, and the ten largest clones take 5.4%. The same sample was also used in a study of yellow fever vaccine responses in identical twins.

The sequence derives from a young woman in good health. Material for sequencing was CD8+ T cells sorted from blood. The V call is TRBV24-1, the J call TRBJ1-2, with no clear D. The CDR3 DNA reads TGTGCCACCAGTGATGAGGATTATGGCTACACCTTC. This gives the protein CATSDEDYGYTF.